The 32 T cell receptor beta chains listed next were all sequenced from one sample in a study of cytomegalovirus exposure and HLA in healthy donors. The primer mix had 60 Vbeta and 13 Jbeta primers. Clones were sequenced by immunoSEQ multiplex PCR, and TCRdb holds only the in-frame ones, with some missing. This table holds around 210,000 clones. The sequenced sample consisted of PBMCs. The receptors derive from a girl aged 2 to 10 in good health and CMV-seropositive.

V usage is TRBV5-4 and J usage is TRBJ2-7; 9 bases fit TRBD2. This CDR3 has 14 amino acids. Germline CDR1 reads SGHNT; CDR2 reads YYREEE (reference sequence). The V gene end was trimmed by 2 bases and the J gene end by 9 bases; junction bases not matched to a gene: 9. The CDR3: CASSLPGLAQAQYF. The CDR3 coding sequence is TGTGCCAGCAGCTTACCAGGACTAGCGCAAGCGCAGTACTTC. Supplemented by reference TRBV5-4 and TRBJ2-7, the full variable domain reads ETGVTQSPTHLIKTRGQQVTLRCSSQSGHNTVSWYQQALGQGPQFIFQYYREEENGRGNFPPRFSGLQFPNYSSELNVNALELDDSALYLCASSLPGLAQAQYFGPGTRLTVT.

V gene TRBV11-2 combines with J gene TRBJ2-7; 7 positions match TRBD1. The CDR3 has 15 amino acids. Germline CDR1 is SGHAT and CDR2 is FQNNGV. The trim removed 3 bases at V and 3 bases at J, leaving 8 bases unmatched. CDR3 in amino acids: CASSLETGSFYEQYF. The CDR3 DNA follows: TGTGCCAGCAGCTTGGAGACAGGGAGTTTCTACGAGCAGTACTTC.

V gene TRBV10-1 combines with J gene TRBJ2-7; 12 bases map to TRBD1. J gave up 4 bases and V 4 bases, and 8 bases lay outside the gene matches. This CDR3 contains 16 residues. The germline V gene has CDR1 WNHNN and CDR2 SYGVQD (reference sequence). CDR3 region: CASSGGQGAEGYEQYF. The CDR3 DNA reads TGCGCCAGCAGTGGGGGACAGGGGGCCGAAGGTTACGAGCAGTACTTC.

The chain uses TRBV2 and TRBJ1-2; no clear D gene. Deletions cut 5 bases from V and 4 bases from J, with 14 bases between. The CDR3 has 14 residues. Germline loops: CDR1 SNHLY, CDR2 FYNNEI. The CDR3 is CASSPPGASYGYTF. The CDR3 DNA sequence: TGTGCCAGCAGTCCCCCTGGCGCTAGCTATGGCTACACCTTC.

The genes are TRBV2 and TRBJ2-1, with 8 bases aligning to TRBD1. Germline V gene lookup returns CDR1 SNHLY and CDR2 FYNNEI. CDR3 length: 15 residues. Trimming removed 3 bases from V and 5 bases from J; junction bases left unmatched: 6. In DNA, the CDR3 is TGTGCCAGCAGTGACGGACAGGGTACCGACAATGAGCAGTTCTTC. Protein product: CASSDGQGTDNEQFF.

V gene TRBV11-3 combines with J gene TRBJ2-7; D might be TRBD2 (5 bases). V was pared by 1 base and J by 4 bases, with 14 bases between. The CDR3 spans 15 residues. The germline CDR1 and CDR2 sequences are SGHNT and YENEEA. The CDR3, as DNA: TGTGCCAGCAGCTTAGGAGGAGGTCAGGCTTACGAGCAGTACTTC. Its translation is CASSLGGGQAYEQYF. Based on the CDR3 plus reference TRBV11-3 and TRBJ2-7, the full variable domain is EAGVVQSPRYKIIEKKQPVAFWCNPISGHNTLYWYLQNLGQGPELLIRYENEEAVDDSQLPKDRFSAERLKGVDSTLKIQPAELGDSAVYLCASSLGGGQAYEQYFGPGTRLTVT.

J is TRBJ2-2 and V is TRBV5-6; D is perhaps TRBD2 (5 bases). Germline lookup yields CDR1 SGHDT and CDR2 YYEEEE. The CDR3 is made up of 18 amino acids. Trimming took 2 bases from V and 1 from J, leaving 18 bases between them. As DNA, the CDR3 is TGTGCCAGCAGCTTAGGCCCCGGGGAGCGATTGAACACCGGGGAGCTGTTTTTT. Translated: CASSLGPGERLNTGELFF.

The chain couples TRBV4-1 to TRBJ1-4; the D is unclear. V dropped 0 bases and J dropped 8 bases, with 7 bases sitting between them. The CDR3 runs 13 residues. Per the germline V gene, CDR1 is MGHRA and CDR2 is YSYEKL. In nucleotides, the CDR3 is TGCGCCAGCAGCCAAGATACGCAGGAAAAACTGTTTTTT. The encoded protein is CASSQDTQEKLFF.

The CDR3 protein is CARDRQPLSYEQYF. Written as DNA, the CDR3 is TGCGCCAGGGACCGACAGCCCCTATCCTACGAGCAGTACTTC. The V call is TRBV23-1, the J call TRBJ2-7; possibly TRBD1 for D (5 bases). TRBV23-1 is an open reading frame, and its role is uncertain. The V end was cut by 9 bases, the J end by 1 base, with 16 bases between. The CDR3 extends over 14 amino acids.

The genes are TRBV5-4 and TRBJ2-5, with D possibly matching TRBD1 (5 bases). CDR1 is SGHNT and CDR2 is YYREEE in the germline V gene (reference sequence). The CDR3 totals 14 residues. The V and J ends lost 4 bases and 7 bases respectively, with 17 bases between them. In nucleotides, the CDR3 is TGTGCCAGCAGCACGAAACAGGAAATGGGGACCCAGTACTTC. This sequence encodes CASSTKQEMGTQYF.

The chain joins TRBV11-2 to TRBJ1-1; perhaps TRBD1 as D (5 bases). V was shortened by 2 bases and J by 12 bases, with 10 bases between the two germline ends. The CDR3 is made up of 11 amino acids. CDR1 and CDR2 from the germline V gene are SGHAT and FQNNGV. The CDR3 DNA reads TGTGCCAGCAGCTTAATAGGGGAAACTTTCTTT. This encodes CASSLIGETFF.

The gene calls are TRBV27 and TRBJ2-5; perhaps TRBD2 as D (7 bases). In germline, CDR1 is MNHEY, CDR2 SMNVEV (reference sequence). The V end was cut by 6 bases, the J end by 3 bases, with 20 bases between. This CDR3 has 16 amino acids. This CDR3 reads CASSSTWGGHKETQYF. The CDR3 DNA sequence: TGTGCCAGCAGCTCAACCTGGGGGGGACATAAAGAGACCCAGTACTTC.

V gene TRBV28 combines with J gene TRBJ1-5; D is undetermined. Germline assignment: CDR1 MDHEN and CDR2 SYDVKM. The CDR3 loop spans 11 amino acids. Deletions cut 8 bases from V and 3 bases from J, with 5 bases between. The chain's CDR3 is CASADNQPQHF. CDR3 in DNA: TGTGCCAGCGCGGACAATCAGCCCCAGCATTTT.

The chain recombines TRBV11-1 with TRBJ2-1; weak D call: TRBD1 (6 bases). V shed 1 base and J shed 5 bases, with 15 bases lying between them. The CDR3 covers 16 residues. The V gene's germline CDR1 is SGHAT and CDR2 FQDESV (reference sequence). CDR3 in DNA: TGTGCCAGCAGCTTAGTAAGGGGGAATTCGGACAATGAGCAGTTCTTC. This sequence encodes CASSLVRGNSDNEQFF.

The gene calls are TRBV19 and TRBJ1-1; D is uncertain. V gave up 8 bases and J gave up 10 bases, with 14 bases separating them. The CDR3 is made up of 11 amino acids. Germline V gene data show CDR1 as LNHDA and CDR2 as SQIVND (reference sequence). The CDR3 spells CASGMVTGAFF. CDR3 DNA: TGTGCCAGTGGCATGGTAACGGGAGCTTTCTTT.

V and J are TRBV11-2 and TRBJ2-1, with 8 bases matching TRBD1. This CDR3 comprises 16 residues. Germline V gives CDR1 SGHAT, CDR2 FQNNGV. The V segment lost 5 bases and the J segment 2 bases; nucleotides outside the gene matches: 8. CDR3: CASSPGSGGAYNEQFF. The CDR3 bases are TGTGCCAGCAGCCCGGGGTCAGGGGGCGCCTACAATGAGCAGTTCTTC.

The V call is TRBV28, the J call TRBJ2-7; D unclear. The length of the CDR3 is 14 residues. Per the germline V gene, CDR1 is MDHEN and CDR2 is SYDVKM. Trimming took off 4 bases at V and 2 bases at J, with 12 bases between the two ends. CDR3 in DNA: TGTGCCAGCAGTTCAGCCTCCAGGACCTACGAGCAGTACTTC. This translates into CASSSASRTYEQYF.

Notes on this clone: An end of the junction differs from the germline gene, which may be a read error. The V call is TRBV6-7, the J call TRBJ2-7; the match to TRBD2 covers 10 bases. TRBV6-7 qualifies as an ORF whose function is uncertain. This CDR3 comprises 14 residues. In DNA form, the CDR3 reads TGCCTTTCATTCCTAGCGGGAGACAAGTACGAGCGGTACTTC. It specifies CLSFLAGDKYERYF.

J is TRBJ1-5 and V is TRBV7-2; D not resolved. V lost 4 bases and J lost 5, with 15 bases in between. CDR1 is SGHTA and CDR2 is FQGNSA in the germline V gene. The CDR3 has 15 amino acids. The CDR3 nucleotides read TGTGCCAGCAGCTCTTATCCCCGCATAGATCAGCCCCAGCATTTT. The encoded protein is CASSSYPRIDQPQHF.

V and J are TRBV11-2 and TRBJ1-2; D unclear. The CDR3 loop spans 18 amino acids. Germline CDR1 reads SGHAT; CDR2 reads FQNNGV. The germline V and J ends were trimmed by 0 bases and 3 bases, with 20 bases remaining between them. CDR3 region: CASSLEMPGKRPYYGYTF. Here the CDR3 DNA reads TGTGCCAGCAGCTTAGAGATGCCGGGGAAGAGGCCTTACTATGGCTACACCTTC.

The chain is built from TRBV27 and TRBJ1-2, with 9 positions matching TRBD1. Germline-derived CDR1 and CDR2 are MNHEY and SMNVEV (reference sequence). The CDR3 has 15 amino acids. With V trimmed by 4 bases and J by 2 bases, 5 bases remained unmatched. CDR3 nucleotide sequence: TGTGCCAGCAGTTCGCCGGACAGGGGAAACTATGGCTACACCTTC. It specifies CASSSPDRGNYGYTF.

The chain recombines TRBV5-1 with TRBJ2-2; 12 bases fit TRBD2. Germline CDR1 is SGHRS and CDR2 is YFSETQ. J lost 0 bases, V lost 2 bases, and 8 bases had no gene match. CDR3 size: 19 residues. CDR3: CASSFTSGRTVANTGELFF. In DNA form, the CDR3 reads TGCGCCAGCAGCTTTACTAGCGGGAGGACCGTCGCGAACACCGGGGAGCTGTTTTTT.

The chain uses TRBV7-9 and TRBJ1-2; 8 bases line up with TRBD1. Losses at the gene ends were 4 bases for V and 4 bases for J; bases not matched to a gene: 8. This CDR3 is 15 amino acids long. Germline CDR1 SEHNR, CDR2 FQNEAQ (reference sequence). CDR3 coding DNA: TGTGCCAGCAGCTACCTAGGACAGGGACCCTATGGCTACACCTTC. Encoded protein: CASSYLGQGPYGYTF.

V and J are TRBV29-1 and TRBJ1-6; 9 bases are a match to TRBD1. V shed 6 bases and J 9 bases; nucleotides not matched to a gene: 12. This CDR3 is built from 15 residues. Germline CDR1 reads SQVTM; CDR2 reads ANQGSEA. Written as DNA, the CDR3 is TGCAGCGTGGACAGGGACAGGGAGCGCGCTTCACCCCTCCACTTT. This encodes CSVDRDRERASPLHF.

CDR3 loop: CASSVGLHQPQHF. CDR3 in DNA: TGTGCCAGCAGCGTAGGTCTCCATCAGCCCCAGCATTTT. The gene calls are TRBV9 and TRBJ1-5; D unresolved. Germline V gene lookup returns CDR1 SGDLS and CDR2 YYNGEE. This CDR3 has 13 residues. Trimming cost V 0 bases and J 5 bases, with 6 bases left between them.

The V call is TRBV10-2, the J call TRBJ1-2; possibly TRBD1 for D (6 bases). Germline V gene data show CDR1 as WSHSY and CDR2 as SAAADI. This CDR3 comprises 16 residues. Trimming took off 8 bases at V and 4 bases at J, with 23 bases between the two ends. The DNA of the CDR3 is TGCGCCAGCTCCCCTGTCGAGTCCGGACAGACCTATGGCTACACCTTC. It yields the protein CASSPVESGQTYGYTF.

The chain has TRBV7-9 and TRBJ2-5; perhaps TRBD1 as D (6 bases). Trimming stripped 4 bases from V and 3 bases from J, with 18 bases between. CDR1 and CDR2 from the germline V gene are SEHNR and FQNEAQ (reference sequence). The CDR3 consists of 16 residues. This CDR3 is CASSSGQGRGKETQYF. The CDR3 coding sequence is TGTGCCAGCAGCTCGGGCCAGGGAAGGGGGAAAGAGACCCAGTACTTC. Full variable domain (remainder filled in from reference TRBV7-9 and TRBJ2-5): DTGVSQNPRHKITKRGQNVTFRCDPISEHNRLYWYRQTLGQGPEFLTYFQNEAQLEKSRLLSDRFSAERPKGSFSTLEIQRTEQGDSAMYLCASSSGQGRGKETQYFGPGTRLLVL.

This chain uses TRBV4-2 with TRBJ2-7; possibly TRBD2 for D (6 bases). V lost 1 base, J lost 0 bases, and 10 bases lay in between. The CDR3 is 15 residues long. Per germline, CDR1 LGHNA and CDR2 YNFKEQ. CDR3 coding DNA: TGTGCCAGCAGCCAAGTCGCGGGACCCTCCTACGAGCAGTACTTC. This sequence encodes CASSQVAGPSYEQYF.

The gene calls are TRBV2 and TRBJ1-1, with TRBD1 matching 9 bases. This CDR3 spans 16 amino acids. V was pared by 6 bases and J by 0 bases, with 8 bases of the junction left unmatched. The germline V gene has CDR1 SNHLY and CDR2 FYNNEI. This CDR3 reads CASSFTGGVMNTEAFF. Written as DNA, the CDR3 is TGTGCCAGCAGCTTTACAGGGGGCGTGATGAACACTGAAGCTTTCTTT.

This chain joins TRBV4-1 and TRBJ2-2, with TRBD2 matching over 7 bases. The V gene end was trimmed by 0 bases and the J gene end by 8 bases; junction bases not matched to a gene: 6. CDR1 MGHRA and CDR2 YSYEKL come from the germline V gene. CDR3 length equals 15 residues. CDR3 nucleotides: TGCGCCAGCAGCCAAGATTGGCCGGGAGGTGGGGAGCTGTTTTTT. Amino acids: CASSQDWPGGGELFF.

J is TRBJ2-7 and V is TRBV5-4; TRBD1 agrees at 11 bases. CDR3 length equals 14 residues. Germline V gene sequence: CDR1 SGHNT, CDR2 YYREEE (reference sequence). V was pared by 6 bases and J by 7 bases, with 9 bases of the junction left unmatched. The CDR3 sequence is CASTSGTGGREQYF. For the CDR3, the DNA is TGTGCCAGCACTTCCGGGACAGGGGGGCGGGAGCAGTACTTC.

This rearrangement joins TRBV6-6 to TRBJ1-5; 8 nucleotides agree with TRBD1. Germline V gene sequence: CDR1 MNHNY, CDR2 SVGAGI (reference sequence). CDR3 length equals 15 residues. J lost 5 bases, V lost 10 bases, and 13 bases had no gene match. For the CDR3, the DNA is TGTGCCACCTCAACGAATGACAGGGGACATCAGCCCCAGCATTTT. It codes for CATSTNDRGHQPQHF.